The 18 T cell receptor beta chains given below trace back to one sample, sequenced in a study of blood T cell repertoires in COVID-19. Data came from immunoSEQ multiplex PCR; TCRdb stores just in-frame clones and leaves some out. The sample lists about 59,000 clones, 81% occurring once. The sample was peripheral blood. All receptors derive from an elderly woman with active or convalescent COVID-19.

The J gene is TRBJ1-4, the V gene TRBV19; 8 nucleotides match TRBD1. Unmatched junction bases numbered 4, after V lost 6 bases and J lost 4 bases. The V gene's germline CDR1 is LNHDA and CDR2 SQIVND (reference sequence). The CDR3 spans 14 residues. As DNA, the CDR3 is TGTGCCAGTAGCCAGGACAGGGTTAATGAAAAACTGTTTTTT. Encoded protein: CASSQDRVNEKLFF.

The sample holds one count of this clone. V and J are TRBV7-9 and TRBJ2-3; 9 bases are shared with TRBD1. Per germline, CDR1 SEHNR and CDR2 FQNEAQ (reference sequence). There are 16 residues in the CDR3. V gave up 4 bases and J gave up 2 bases; unmatched junction bases: 7. The CDR3 reads CASSYPGTGITDTQYF. CDR3 nucleotide sequence: TGTGCCAGCAGCTATCCCGGGACAGGGATCACAGATACGCAGTATTTT.

The chain uses TRBV5-1 and TRBJ2-5, with a possible D match to TRBD1 (5 bases). The V gene's germline CDR1 is SGHRS and CDR2 YFSETQ. Trimming removed 4 bases from V and 5 bases from J, with 15 bases in between. The CDR3 is 14 residues long. CDR3 bases: TGCGCCAGCAGCCAGCAGGGTTGGCTGGAGACCCAGTACTTC. Its protein product is CASSQQGWLETQYF.

The gene calls are TRBV6-5 and TRBJ1-5; D possibly corresponds to TRBD1 (5 bases). CDR1 is MNHEY, CDR2 SVGAGI, per germline. V lost 3 bases to trimming and J lost 1 base, with 7 bases between them. The CDR3 runs 14 residues. The CDR3 region is CASSYYRSNQPQHF. As DNA, the CDR3 is TGTGCCAGCAGTTATTACAGGAGCAATCAGCCCCAGCATTTT.

The chain has TRBV5-8 and TRBJ1-4, with no clear D. Trimming cost V 4 bases and J 0 bases, with 10 bases left between them. The CDR3 covers 15 residues. CDR1 and CDR2 from the germline V gene are SGHTS and YDEGEE. The CDR3 protein is CASSMLGATNEKLFF. CDR3 nucleotide sequence: TGTGCCAGCAGCATGCTCGGGGCAACTAATGAAAAACTGTTTTTT.

This chain's CDR3 is CATSFLRGTEQYF. The CDR3 DNA is TGTGCCACCAGCTTTCTTCGGGGTACCGAGCAGTACTTC. The rearrangement links TRBV15 to TRBJ2-7; possibly TRBD2 for D (5 bases). The V gene lost 5 bases and the J gene lost 6 bases, with 14 bases spanning the gap. The CDR3 runs to 13 residues. Germline V gives CDR1 LNHNV, CDR2 YYDKDF (reference sequence).

The rearrangement uses TRBV28 and TRBJ2-1, with TRBD2 matching over 7 bases. The CDR3 is made up of 16 amino acids. Looked up from germline, CDR1 is MDHEN and CDR2 is SYDVKM. After removal of 3 bases from V and 9 bases from J, the junction contained 14 bases not matched to a gene. In DNA form, the CDR3 reads TGTGCCAGCAGTTTGGGGGGGAGGAAGGCACACTTTGAGCAGTTCTTC. Amino acids: CASSLGGRKAHFEQFF.

V and J are TRBV5-3 and TRBJ1-2; the D gene is possibly TRBD1 (5 bases). TRBV5-3 is classed as an ORF, of uncertain function. The V end was cut by 5 bases, the J end by 3 bases, with 11 bases between. This CDR3 has 13 residues. CDR3 sequence reads: CARSTGDDYGYTF. In DNA, the CDR3 is TGTGCCAGAAGTACGGGGGATGACTATGGCTACACCTTC.

The chain combines TRBV5-1 with TRBJ2-3; 14 bases align to TRBD2. There are 16 residues in the CDR3. The germline V gene encodes CDR1 SGHRS and CDR2 YFSETQ. V shed 0 bases, J shed 6 bases, and the junction held 3 bases outside the gene matches. In nucleotides, the CDR3 is TGCGCCAGCAGCTTGGGAGGGACTAGCGGGGGTGATACGCAGTATTTT. It translates to CASSLGGTSGGDTQYF.

This clone was observed a single time. The chain combines TRBV5-6 with TRBJ2-5; D perhaps matches TRBD2 (6 bases). Looked up from germline, CDR1 is SGHDT and CDR2 is YYEEEE. V was shortened by 5 bases and J by 5 bases, with 7 bases between the two germline ends. The CDR3 loop spans 11 amino acids. CDR3 region: CASRGRETQYF. CDR3 DNA: TGTGCCAGCAGGGGGAGGGAGACCCAGTACTTC.

V and J are TRBV6-2 or TRBV6-3 and TRBJ1-1, with D tentatively TRBD1 (6 bases). In germline, CDR1 is MNHEY, CDR2 SVGEGT. The CDR3 contains 15 residues. The germline V and J ends were trimmed by 2 bases and 1 base, with 11 bases remaining between them. CDR3 in amino acids: CASSYQRTANTEAFF. The CDR3 DNA reads TGTGCCAGCAGTTACCAACGGACAGCGAACACTGAAGCTTTCTTT.

The chain carries TRBV28 and TRBJ1-2; TRBD1 aligns across 8 bases. Germline CDR1 and CDR2: MDHEN and SYDVKM. The CDR3 contains 14 residues. V trimming: 2 bases; J trimming: 4 bases; junction bases outside the gene matches: 3. The CDR3 protein is CASSLQTGAYGYTF. CDR3 nucleotide sequence: TGTGCCAGCAGTTTACAGACAGGGGCCTATGGCTACACCTTC.

This rearrangement joins TRBV19 to TRBJ2-7, with 9 bases aligning to TRBD1. The CDR3 has 12 residues. V shed 8 bases, J shed 3 bases, and the junction held 2 bases outside the gene matches. In germline, CDR1 is LNHDA, CDR2 SQIVND (reference sequence). The CDR3 DNA reads as TGTGCCAGTGGGGACAGGGTCTACGAGCAGTACTTC. It encodes CASGDRVYEQYF.

This chain joins TRBV27 and TRBJ2-1, with 9 nucleotides matching TRBD2. Germline V lookup: CDR1 MNHEY, CDR2 SMNVEV (reference sequence). The ends lost 5 bases at V and 5 bases at J; junction bases unmatched: 10. CDR3 length: 16 amino acids. The CDR3 protein is CASSPGRGGRDNEQFF. As DNA, the CDR3 is TGTGCCAGCAGTCCAGGGCGGGGGGGCCGAGACAATGAGCAGTTCTTC.

V gene TRBV6-5 combines with J gene TRBJ2-7; D unclear. The CDR3 is made up of 13 amino acids. CDR1 and CDR2 from the germline V gene are MNHEY and SVGAGI. Trimming pared 0 bases from V and 6 bases from J, leaving 9 bases between. The CDR3 nucleotides read TGTGCCAGCAGTTACTCCGACAACCTCGAGCAGTACTTC. It is translated as CASSYSDNLEQYF.

This chain uses TRBV5-1 with TRBJ1-1; D is unresolved. This CDR3 contains 14 residues. The V gene's germline CDR1 is SGHRS and CDR2 YFSETQ. The V and J ends lost 1 base and 0 bases respectively, with 7 bases between them. DNA for the CDR3: TGCGCCAGCAGCTTGTCGGGGATGAACACTGAAGCTTTCTTT. This encodes CASSLSGMNTEAFF.

The chain uses TRBV3-1 (or the pseudogene TRBV3-2) and TRBJ2-1; 8 nucleotides align to TRBD2. The CDR3 is 15 residues long. Per germline, CDR1 LGHDT and CDR2 YNNKEL (reference sequence). The J segment lost 7 bases and the V segment lost 4 bases, leaving 9 bases of the junction unmatched. CDR3: CASSRLIGGANEQFF. The CDR3, as DNA: TGTGCCAGCAGCCGCCTAATCGGGGGGGCGAATGAGCAGTTCTTC.

The chain uses TRBV6-1 and TRBJ1-5, with TRBD1 matching over 8 bases. The CDR3 consists of 14 residues. Germline V lookup: CDR1 MNHNS, CDR2 SASEGT. V was pared by 1 base and J by 7 bases, with 3 bases of the junction left unmatched. CDR3: CASSEVPGGQPQHF. CDR3 DNA sequence: TGTGCCAGCAGTGAAGTCCCAGGGGGCCAGCCCCAGCATTTT.